This T cell receptor beta chain was obtained from a study of PD-L1 blockade in urothelial cancer. Specified time point: pretreatment peripheral blood. Using immunoSEQ multiplex PCR, the repertoire was profiled, and TCRdb retains in-frame clones only, with some absent. The top ten clones hold about 4% of a sample with more than 45,000 clones, roughly four fifths of them seen once. Source: PBMCs, taken around atezolizumab (anti-PD-L1) treatment. This clonotype was sampled from an older man with urothelial cancer.

The CDR3 loop is CASSRNRESYEQYF. CDR3 DNA: TGTGCCAGCAGTCGGAACAGGGAGTCCTACGAGCAGTACTTC. The chain couples TRBV7-9 to TRBJ2-7; tentatively, D is TRBD1 (6 bases). The CDR3 is 14 amino acids. V was cut by 6 bases and J by 1 base, with 13 bases left in between. Germline values: CDR1 SEHNR, CDR2 FQNEAQ (reference sequence).